This passage covers 3 T cell receptor beta chains from one sample sequenced in a study of graft-versus-host responses after intestinal transplantation. Measured with immunoSEQ multiplex PCR; TCRdb has only the in-frame clones, and not every one. The sample lists roughly 14,000 clones, more than 25% occurring once. The sample in question was alloreactive CD4+ T cells from a mixed lymphocyte reaction culture, obtained before intestinal transplant. Subset here: CFSE-low proliferating T cells sorted from approximately 6-day pre-transplant mixed lymphocyte reaction (GvH or HvG direction). The source is a human patient who received an intestinal transplant.

In its sample, this clone is medium-sized. This chain links TRBV6-5 with TRBJ1-1, with D unresolved. CDR1 is MNHEY and CDR2 is SVGAGI in the germline V gene. The CDR3 has 15 residues. Trimming removed 0 bases at V and 0 bases at J, with 8 bases between. CDR3 residues: CASSYSFFLNTEAFF. Written as DNA, the CDR3 is TGTGCCAGCAGTTACTCATTTTTCCTGAACACTGAAGCTTTCTTT.

The rearrangement uses TRBV11-2 and TRBJ2-3; D gene unclear. V was trimmed by 1 base and J by 6 bases, leaving 11 bases between them. Per germline, CDR1 SGHAT and CDR2 FQNNGV. CDR3 length: 14 residues. CDR3 coding DNA: TGTGCCAGCAGCTTAGGGCCGTTGCGGGATACGCAGTATTTT. It translates to CASSLGPLRDTQYF. Filled out from reference TRBV11-2 and TRBJ2-3, the complete variable domain reads EAGVAQSPRYKIIEKRQSVAFWCNPISGHATLYWYQQILGQGPKLLIQFQNNGVVDDSQLPKDRFSAERLKGVDSTLKIQPAKLEDSAVYLCASSLGPLRDTQYFGPGTRLTVL.

Concerning this clone: One end of the junction is discordant with germline, which a read error may explain. This sequence joins TRBV28 and TRBJ1-2; 8 bases are shared with TRBD1. CDR1 and CDR2 (germline): MDHEN, SYDVKM. CDR3 length equals 18 residues. The CDR3 sequence is CASSYPRMDRALGYGHTF. The DNA for the CDR3 is TGTGCCAGCAGTTACCCCAGAATGGACAGGGCTCTTGGGTATGGCCACACCTTC.